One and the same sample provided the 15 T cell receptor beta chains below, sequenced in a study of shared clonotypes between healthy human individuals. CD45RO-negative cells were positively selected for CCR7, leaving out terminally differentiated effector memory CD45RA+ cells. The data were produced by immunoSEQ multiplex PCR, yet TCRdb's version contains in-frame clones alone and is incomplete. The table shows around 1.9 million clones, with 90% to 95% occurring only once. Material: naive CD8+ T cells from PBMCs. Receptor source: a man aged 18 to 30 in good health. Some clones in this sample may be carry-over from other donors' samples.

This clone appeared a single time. The chain's CDR3 is CASSPLGYQETQYF. In DNA form, the CDR3 reads TGTGCCAGCAGTCCTTTAGGGTACCAAGAGACCCAGTACTTC. The rearrangement uses TRBV28 and TRBJ2-5; no definite D call. This CDR3 has 14 residues. Looked up from germline, CDR1 is MDHEN and CDR2 is SYDVKM. Trimming took 5 bases from V and 0 from J, leaving 10 bases between them.

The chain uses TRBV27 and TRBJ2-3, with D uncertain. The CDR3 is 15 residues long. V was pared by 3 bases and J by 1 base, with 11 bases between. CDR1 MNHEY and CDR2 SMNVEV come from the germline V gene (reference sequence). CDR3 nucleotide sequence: TGTGCCAGCAGTTTCTTTCCGTTAGGCACAGATACGCAGTATTTT. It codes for CASSFFPLGTDTQYF.

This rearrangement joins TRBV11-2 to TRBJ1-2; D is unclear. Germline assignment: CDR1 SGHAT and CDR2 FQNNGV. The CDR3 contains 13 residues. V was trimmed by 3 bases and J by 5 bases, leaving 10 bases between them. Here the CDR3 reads CASSLAARYGYTF. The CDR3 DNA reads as TGTGCCAGCAGCTTGGCAGCGAGATATGGCTACACCTTC.

CDR3 nucleotide sequence: TGTGCCAGCAGCCTCATTGGGACTATGACCCAGGATGAGCAGTTCTTC. As protein: CASSLIGTMTQDEQFF. The rearrangement joins TRBV7-9 to TRBJ2-1; 7 bases line up with TRBD2. This CDR3 has 16 amino acids. V gave up 5 bases and J gave up 8 bases; unmatched junction bases: 15. Germline CDR1 SEHNR, CDR2 FQNEAQ (reference sequence).

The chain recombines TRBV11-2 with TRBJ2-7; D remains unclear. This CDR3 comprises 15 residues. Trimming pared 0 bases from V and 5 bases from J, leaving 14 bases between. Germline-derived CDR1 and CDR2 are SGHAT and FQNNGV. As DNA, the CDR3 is TGTGCCAGCAGCTTAGACCCCAGTGCCCTAAACGAGCAGTACTTC. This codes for CASSLDPSALNEQYF.

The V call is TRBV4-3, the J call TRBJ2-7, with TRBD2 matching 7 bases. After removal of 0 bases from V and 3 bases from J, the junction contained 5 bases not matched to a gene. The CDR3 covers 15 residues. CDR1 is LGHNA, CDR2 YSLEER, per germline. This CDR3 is CASSQDYGRRYEQYF. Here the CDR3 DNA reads TGCGCCAGCAGCCAAGATTACGGGAGGCGCTACGAGCAGTACTTC.

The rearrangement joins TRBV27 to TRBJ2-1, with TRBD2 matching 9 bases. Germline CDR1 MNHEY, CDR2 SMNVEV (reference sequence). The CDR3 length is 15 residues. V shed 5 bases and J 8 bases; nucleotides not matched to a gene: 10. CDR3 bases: TGTGCCAGCAGTCCAGCGGGAGGACTCGGGGATGAGCAGTTCTTC. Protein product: CASSPAGGLGDEQFF.

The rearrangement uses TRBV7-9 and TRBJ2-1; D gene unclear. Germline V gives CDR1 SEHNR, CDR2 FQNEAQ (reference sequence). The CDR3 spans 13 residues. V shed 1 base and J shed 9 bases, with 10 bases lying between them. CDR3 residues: CASSLDGRVEQFF. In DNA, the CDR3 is TGTGCCAGCAGCTTAGACGGACGTGTTGAGCAGTTCTTC.

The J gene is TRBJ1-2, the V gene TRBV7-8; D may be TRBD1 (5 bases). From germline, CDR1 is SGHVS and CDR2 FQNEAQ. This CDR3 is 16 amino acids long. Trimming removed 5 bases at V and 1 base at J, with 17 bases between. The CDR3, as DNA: TGTGCCAGCAGCCTAACCCTCGCAGGGTATAACTATGGCTACACCTTC. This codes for CASSLTLAGYNYGYTF.

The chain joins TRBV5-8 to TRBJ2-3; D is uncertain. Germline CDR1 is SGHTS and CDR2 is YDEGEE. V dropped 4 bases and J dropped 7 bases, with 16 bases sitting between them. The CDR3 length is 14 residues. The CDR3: CASSEVAIWNTQYF. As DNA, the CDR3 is TGTGCCAGCAGCGAGGTCGCGATATGGAATACGCAGTATTTT.

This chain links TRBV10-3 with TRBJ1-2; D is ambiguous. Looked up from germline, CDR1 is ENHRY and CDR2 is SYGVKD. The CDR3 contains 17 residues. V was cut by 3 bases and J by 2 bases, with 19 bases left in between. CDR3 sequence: CAISEYSTPLPNYGYTF. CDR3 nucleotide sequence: TGTGCCATCAGTGAATATAGTACGCCTCTTCCCAACTATGGCTACACCTTC.

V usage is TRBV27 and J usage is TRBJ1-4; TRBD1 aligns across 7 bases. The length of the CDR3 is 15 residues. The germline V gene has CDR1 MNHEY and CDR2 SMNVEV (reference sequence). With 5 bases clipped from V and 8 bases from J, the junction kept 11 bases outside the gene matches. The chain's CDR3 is CASSRNRGVGEKLFF. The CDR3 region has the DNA TGTGCCAGCAGTCGAAACAGGGGTGTAGGGGAAAAACTGTTTTTT.

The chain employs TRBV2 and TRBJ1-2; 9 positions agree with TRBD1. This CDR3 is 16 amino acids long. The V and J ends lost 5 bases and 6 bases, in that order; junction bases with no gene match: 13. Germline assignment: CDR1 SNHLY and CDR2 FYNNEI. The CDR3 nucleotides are TGTGCCAGCAGTCTATGGACAGGGGACTTGGGCGATGGCTACACCTTC. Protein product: CASSLWTGDLGDGYTF.

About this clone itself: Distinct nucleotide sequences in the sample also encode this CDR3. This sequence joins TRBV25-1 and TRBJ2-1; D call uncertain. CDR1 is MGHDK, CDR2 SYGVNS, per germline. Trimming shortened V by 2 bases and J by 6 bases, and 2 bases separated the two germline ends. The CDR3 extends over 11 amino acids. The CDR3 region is CASSETNEQFF. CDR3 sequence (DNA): TGTGCCAGCAGTGAAACCAATGAGCAGTTCTTC.

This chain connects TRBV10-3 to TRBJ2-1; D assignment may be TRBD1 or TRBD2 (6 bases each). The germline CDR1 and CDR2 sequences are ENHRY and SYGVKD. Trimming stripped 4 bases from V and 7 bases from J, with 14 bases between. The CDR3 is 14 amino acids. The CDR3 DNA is TGTGCCATCAGTGCCGGGGGCGCGGGTAATGAGCAGTTCTTC. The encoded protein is CAISAGGAGNEQFF.